The T cell receptor beta chain under discussion was sequenced for a study of blood T cell repertoires in COVID-19. In the study overall: The cDNA or gDNA used as material had been derived from T cells, B-cell-depleted T cells, or PBMCs.

The assay was immunoSEQ multiplex PCR, and TCRdb's table has in-frame clones only and misses some. Of about 310,000 clones in the sample, around nine tenths are singletons; the top ten hold just under 9.5%. Germline V gene data show CDR1 as SGHDN and CDR2 as FVKESK. This CDR3 is built from 16 residues. Trimming stripped 0 bases from V and 6 bases from J, with 14 bases between. This receptor was taken from a woman in her twenties or thirties who had recovered from COVID-19. Sequenced: PBMCs or T cells enriched from blood (not recorded which). The V call is TRBV14, the J call TRBJ2-2; unclear D gene. The CDR3 spells CASSQDRAPVPGELFF. The CDR3 DNA follows: TGTGCCAGCAGCCAAGACCGAGCCCCGGTTCCCGGGGAGCTGTTTTTT.